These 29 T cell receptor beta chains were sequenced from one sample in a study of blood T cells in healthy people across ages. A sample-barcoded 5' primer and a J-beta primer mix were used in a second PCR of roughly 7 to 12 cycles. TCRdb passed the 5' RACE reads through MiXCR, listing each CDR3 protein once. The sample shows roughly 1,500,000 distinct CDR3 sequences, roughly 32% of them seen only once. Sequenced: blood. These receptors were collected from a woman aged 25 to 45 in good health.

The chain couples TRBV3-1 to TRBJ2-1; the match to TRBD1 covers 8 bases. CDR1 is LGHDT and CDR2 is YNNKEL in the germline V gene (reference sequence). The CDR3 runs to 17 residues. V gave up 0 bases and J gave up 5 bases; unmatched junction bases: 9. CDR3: CASSQDGPTGEDNEQFF. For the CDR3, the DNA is TGTGCCAGCAGCCAAGACGGACCGACAGGGGAAGACAATGAGCAGTTCTTC.

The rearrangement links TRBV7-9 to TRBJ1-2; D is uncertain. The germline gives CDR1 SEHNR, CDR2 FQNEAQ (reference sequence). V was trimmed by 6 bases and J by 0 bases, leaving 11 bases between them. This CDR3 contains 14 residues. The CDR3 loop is CASRPDGANYGYTF. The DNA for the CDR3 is TGTGCCAGCAGACCCGACGGAGCTAACTATGGCTACACCTTC.

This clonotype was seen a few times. The CDR3 DNA sequence: TGTGCCAGCAGGGGGGTCAGGGTTGGCTCTGGGGCCAACGTCCTGACTTTC. Amino acids: CASRGVRVGSGANVLTF. The V gene is TRBV28, the J gene TRBJ2-6; D is possibly TRBD1 or TRBD2 (5 bases each). CDR3 length: 17 residues. The V gene's germline CDR1 is MDHEN and CDR2 SYDVKM. Trimming shortened V by 6 bases and J by 0 bases, and 15 bases separated the two germline ends. Complete variable domain (other parts from reference TRBV28 and TRBJ2-6): DVKVTQSSRYLVKRTGEKVFLECVQDMDHENMFWYRQDPGLGLRLIYFSYDVKMKEKGDIPEGYSVSREKKERFSLILESASTNQTSMYLCASRGVRVGSGANVLTFGAGSRLTVL.

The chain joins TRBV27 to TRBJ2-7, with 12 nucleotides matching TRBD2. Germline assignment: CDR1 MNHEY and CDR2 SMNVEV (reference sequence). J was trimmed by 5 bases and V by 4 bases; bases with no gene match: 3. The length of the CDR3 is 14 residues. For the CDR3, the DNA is TGTGCCAGCAGTTGGACTAGCGGGACAGACGAGCAGTACTTC. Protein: CASSWTSGTDEQYF.

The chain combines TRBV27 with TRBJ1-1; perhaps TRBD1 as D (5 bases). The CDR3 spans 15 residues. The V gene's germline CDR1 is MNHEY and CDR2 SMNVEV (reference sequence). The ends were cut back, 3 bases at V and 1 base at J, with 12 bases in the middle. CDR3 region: CASSLTDSPNTEAFF. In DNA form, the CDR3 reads TGTGCCAGCAGTTTGACAGACTCCCCGAACACTGAAGCTTTCTTT.

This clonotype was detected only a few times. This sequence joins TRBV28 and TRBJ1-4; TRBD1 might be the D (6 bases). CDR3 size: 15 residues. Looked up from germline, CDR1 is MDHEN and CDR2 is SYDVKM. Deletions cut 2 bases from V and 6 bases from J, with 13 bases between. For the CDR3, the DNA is TGTGCCAGCAGTTTACCCGGACAGATGGATGAAAAACTGTTTTTT. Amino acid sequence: CASSLPGQMDEKLFF.

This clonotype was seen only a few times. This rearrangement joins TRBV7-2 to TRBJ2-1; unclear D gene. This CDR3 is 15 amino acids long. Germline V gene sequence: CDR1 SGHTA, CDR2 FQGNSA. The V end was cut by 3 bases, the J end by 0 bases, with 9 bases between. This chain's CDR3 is CASSFISSSYNEQFF. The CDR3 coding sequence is TGTGCCAGCAGCTTTATAAGCAGCTCCTACAATGAGCAGTTCTTC. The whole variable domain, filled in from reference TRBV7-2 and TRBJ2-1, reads GAGVSQSPSNKVTEKGKDVELRCDPISGHTALYWYRQSLGQGLEFLIYFQGNSAPDKSGLPSDRFSAERTGGSVSTLTIQRTQQEDSAVYLCASSFISSSYNEQFFGPGTRLTVL.

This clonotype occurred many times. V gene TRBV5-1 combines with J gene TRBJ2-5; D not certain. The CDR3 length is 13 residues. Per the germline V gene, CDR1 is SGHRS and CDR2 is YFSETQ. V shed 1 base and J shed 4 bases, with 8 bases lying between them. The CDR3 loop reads CASSLTPGETQYF. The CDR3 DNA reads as TGCGCCAGCAGCTTGACACCGGGAGAGACCCAGTACTTC.

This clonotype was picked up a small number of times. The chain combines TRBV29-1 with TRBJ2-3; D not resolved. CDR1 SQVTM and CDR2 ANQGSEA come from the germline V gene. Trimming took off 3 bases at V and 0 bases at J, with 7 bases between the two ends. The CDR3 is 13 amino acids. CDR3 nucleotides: TGCAGCGTTGATTCCCAGAGCACAGATACGCAGTATTTT. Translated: CSVDSQSTDTQYF.

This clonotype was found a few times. The CDR3 DNA follows: TGTGCCAGCAGCTTAGGGGGTGTACACAACTATGGCTACACCTTC. Protein product: CASSLGGVHNYGYTF. This chain uses TRBV7-9 with TRBJ1-2; D gene uncertain. Germline V gene lookup returns CDR1 SEHNR and CDR2 FQNEAQ (reference sequence). This CDR3 has 15 amino acids. Deletions cut 1 base from V and 2 bases from J, with 11 bases between.

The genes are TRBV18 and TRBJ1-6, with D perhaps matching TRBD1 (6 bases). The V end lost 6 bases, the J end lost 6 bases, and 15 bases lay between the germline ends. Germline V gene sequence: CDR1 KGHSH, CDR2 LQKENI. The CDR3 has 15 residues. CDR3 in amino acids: CASSQYRQANSPLHF. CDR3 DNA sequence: TGTGCCAGCTCGCAGTATCGACAGGCTAATTCACCCCTCCACTTT.

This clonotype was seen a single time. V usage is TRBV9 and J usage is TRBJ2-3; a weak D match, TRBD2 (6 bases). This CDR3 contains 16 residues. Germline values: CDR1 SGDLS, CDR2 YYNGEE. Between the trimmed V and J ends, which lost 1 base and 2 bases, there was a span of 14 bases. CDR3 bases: TGTGCCAGCAGCGTATCAGCTGGCGGGGACACAGATACGCAGTATTTT. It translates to CASSVSAGGDTDTQYF. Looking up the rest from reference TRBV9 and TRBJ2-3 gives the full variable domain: DSGVTQTPKHLITATGQRVTLRCSPRSGDLSVYWYQQSLDQGLQFLIQYYNGEERAKGNILERFSAQQFPDLHSELNLSSLELGDSALYFCASSVSAGGDTDTQYFGPGTRLTVL.

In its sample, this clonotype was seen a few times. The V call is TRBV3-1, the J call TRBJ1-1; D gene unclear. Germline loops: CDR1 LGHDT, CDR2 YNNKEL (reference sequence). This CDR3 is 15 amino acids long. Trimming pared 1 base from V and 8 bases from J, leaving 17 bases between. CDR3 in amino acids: CASSQGVGRTGEAFF. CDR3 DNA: TGTGCCAGCAGCCAAGGGGTAGGACGAACGGGGGAAGCTTTCTTT.

The CDR3 region has the DNA TGCAGCGGAGGACTAGCGAACACCGGGGAGCTGTTTTTT. This translates into CSGGLANTGELFF. The genes are TRBV29-1 and TRBJ2-2; 7 nucleotides align to TRBD2. CDR3 size: 13 residues. V dropped 7 bases and J dropped 0; count of bases not matched to a gene: 2. Germline V gene data show CDR1 as SQVTM and CDR2 as ANQGSEA.

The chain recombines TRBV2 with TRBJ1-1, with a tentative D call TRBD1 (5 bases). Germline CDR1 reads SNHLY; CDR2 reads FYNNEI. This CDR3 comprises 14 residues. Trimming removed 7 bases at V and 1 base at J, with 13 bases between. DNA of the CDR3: TGTGCCAGCACCAGAGAAGGGGCGAACACTGAAGCTTTCTTT. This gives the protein CASTREGANTEAFF.

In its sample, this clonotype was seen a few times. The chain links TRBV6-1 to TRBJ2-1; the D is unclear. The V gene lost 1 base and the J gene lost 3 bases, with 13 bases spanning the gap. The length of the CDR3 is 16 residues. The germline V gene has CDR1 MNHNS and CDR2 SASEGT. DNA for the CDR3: TGTGCCAGCAGTGAAGGTCGAAATCAGTACTACAATGAGCAGTTCTTC. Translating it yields CASSEGRNQYYNEQFF.

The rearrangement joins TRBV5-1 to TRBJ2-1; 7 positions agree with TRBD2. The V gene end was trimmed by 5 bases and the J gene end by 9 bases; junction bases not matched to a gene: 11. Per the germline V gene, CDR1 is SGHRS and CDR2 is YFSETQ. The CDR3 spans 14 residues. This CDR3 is CASSPPGLQFEQFF. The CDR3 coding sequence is TGCGCCAGCAGTCCTCCGGGACTACAATTTGAGCAGTTCTTC.

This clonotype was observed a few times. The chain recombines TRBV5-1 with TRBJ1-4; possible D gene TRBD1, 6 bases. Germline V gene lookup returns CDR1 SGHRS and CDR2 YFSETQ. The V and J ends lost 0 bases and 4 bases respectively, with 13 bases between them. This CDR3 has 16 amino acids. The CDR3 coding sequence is TGCGCCAGCAGCTTGGACCCGGACAGCAGTAATGAAAAACTGTTTTTT. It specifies CASSLDPDSSNEKLFF.

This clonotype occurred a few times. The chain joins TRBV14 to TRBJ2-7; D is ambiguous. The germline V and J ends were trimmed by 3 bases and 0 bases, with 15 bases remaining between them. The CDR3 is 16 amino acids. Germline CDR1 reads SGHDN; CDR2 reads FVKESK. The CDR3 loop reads CASSHRNGYSSYEQYF. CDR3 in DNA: TGTGCCAGCAGCCACCGAAATGGCTACAGCTCCTACGAGCAGTACTTC.

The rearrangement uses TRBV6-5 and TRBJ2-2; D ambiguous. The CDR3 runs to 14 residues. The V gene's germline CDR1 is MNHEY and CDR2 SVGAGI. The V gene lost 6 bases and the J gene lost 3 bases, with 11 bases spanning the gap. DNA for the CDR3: TGTGCCAGCAGATTGGCCTGGTACACCGGGGAGCTGTTTTTT. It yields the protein CASRLAWYTGELFF.

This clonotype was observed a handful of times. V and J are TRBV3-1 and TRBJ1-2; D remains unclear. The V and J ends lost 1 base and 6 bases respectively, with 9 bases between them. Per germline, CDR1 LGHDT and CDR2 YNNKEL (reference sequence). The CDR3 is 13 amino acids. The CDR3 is CASSQASLDGYTF. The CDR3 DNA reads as TGTGCCAGCAGCCAAGCCTCCTTGGATGGCTACACCTTC.

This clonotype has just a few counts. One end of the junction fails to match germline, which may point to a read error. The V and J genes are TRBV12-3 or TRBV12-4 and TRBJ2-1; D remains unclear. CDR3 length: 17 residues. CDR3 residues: CVSRRTELPPAYNEQFF. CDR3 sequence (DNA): TGTGTCAGCAGAAGGACGGAATTACCGCCTGCCTACAATGAGCAGTTCTTC.

CDR3: CASSRGRRSGGYTF. CDR3 sequence (DNA): TGTGCCAGCAGTAGAGGACGGCGTTCGGGAGGCTACACCTTC. The chain links TRBV6-5 to TRBJ1-2; D is undetermined. Trimming cost V 5 bases and J 8 bases, with 18 bases left between them. The CDR3 has 14 amino acids. The germline V gene encodes CDR1 MNHEY and CDR2 SVGAGI.

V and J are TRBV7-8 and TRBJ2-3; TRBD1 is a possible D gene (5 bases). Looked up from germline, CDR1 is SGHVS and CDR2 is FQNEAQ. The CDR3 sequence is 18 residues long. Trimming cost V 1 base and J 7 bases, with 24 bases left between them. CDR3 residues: CASSLGQLHGARINTQYF. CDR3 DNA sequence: TGTGCCAGCAGCTTAGGACAGCTTCATGGGGCTAGGATAAATACGCAGTATTTT.

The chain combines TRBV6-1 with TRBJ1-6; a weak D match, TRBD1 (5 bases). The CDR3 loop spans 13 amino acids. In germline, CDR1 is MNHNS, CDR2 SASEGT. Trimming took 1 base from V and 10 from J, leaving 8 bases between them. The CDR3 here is CASSEEEGSPLHF. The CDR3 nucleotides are TGTGCCAGCAGTGAAGAGGAGGGGTCACCCCTCCACTTT.

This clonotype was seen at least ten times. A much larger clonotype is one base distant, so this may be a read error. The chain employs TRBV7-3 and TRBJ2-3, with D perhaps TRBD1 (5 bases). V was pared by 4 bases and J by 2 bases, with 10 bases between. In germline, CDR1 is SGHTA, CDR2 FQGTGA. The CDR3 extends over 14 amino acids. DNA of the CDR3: TGTGCCAGCAGCTGGGGCGGTTCCACAGATACGCAGTATTTT. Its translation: CASSWGGSTDTQYF.

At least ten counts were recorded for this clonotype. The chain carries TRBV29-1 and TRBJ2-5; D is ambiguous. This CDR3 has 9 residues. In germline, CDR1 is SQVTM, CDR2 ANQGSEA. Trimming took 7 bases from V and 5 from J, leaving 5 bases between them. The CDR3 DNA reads TGCAGCGCTGAGGAGACCCAGTACTTC. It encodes CSAEETQYF.

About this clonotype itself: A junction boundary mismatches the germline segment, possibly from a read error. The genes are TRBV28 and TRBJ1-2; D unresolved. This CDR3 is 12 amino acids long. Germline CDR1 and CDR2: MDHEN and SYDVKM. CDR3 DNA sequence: TGTGCCAGCAGGCCCGGCAACTATGGCTGCACCTTC. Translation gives CASRPGNYGCTF.

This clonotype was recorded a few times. CDR3 sequence (DNA): TGTGCCAGCAGCTTGGCCAGGGTAATTAACAATGAGCAGTTCTTC. Its protein product is CASSLARVINNEQFF. The rearrangement uses TRBV7-2 and TRBJ2-1, with D possibly being TRBD1 (5 bases). The V gene lost 3 bases and the J gene lost 5 bases, with 14 bases spanning the gap. The CDR3 runs to 15 residues. Germline loops: CDR1 SGHTA, CDR2 FQGNSA.